A single sample is the source of the 28 T cell receptor beta chains below, sequenced in a study of blood T cell repertoires in COVID-19. This table comes from immunoSEQ multiplex PCR, and its TCRdb copy is limited to in-frame clones, with some not included. Counted here are almost 350,000 clones, over 85% occurring once; the ten biggest clones make up under 5%. Sample: peripheral blood. These receptors were obtained from a woman aged 60-75 years with COVID-19, enrolled during active disease.

The chain joins TRBV18 to TRBJ1-1, with a weak D call TRBD1 (6 bases). The CDR3 runs 13 residues. V was trimmed by 5 bases and J by 3 bases, leaving 10 bases between them. CDR1 is KGHSH and CDR2 is LQKENI in the germline V gene. The CDR3 reads CASSSRGDTEAFF. As DNA, the CDR3 is TGTGCCAGCTCATCCAGGGGTGACACTGAAGCTTTCTTT.

V is TRBV6-2 or TRBV6-3 and J is TRBJ1-4; D may be TRBD1 (5 bases). CDR3 length: 17 amino acids. The ends were cut back, 2 bases at V and 5 bases at J, with 18 bases in the middle. CDR1 MNHEY and CDR2 SVGEGT come from the germline V gene. The CDR3 DNA is TGTGCCAGCAGTTACCCACTTCGACAGACAAAAAATGAAAAACTGTTTTTT. Translating gives CASSYPLRQTKNEKLFF.

The chain employs TRBV5-4 and TRBJ1-1; D gene ambiguous. Trimming removed 0 bases from V and 5 bases from J, with 14 bases in between. There are 15 residues in the CDR3. Germline values: CDR1 SGHNT, CDR2 YYREEE (reference sequence). The CDR3 DNA reads as TGTGCCAGCAGCTTGGGACCGAGCGGACGTACTGAAGCTTTCTTT. This codes for CASSLGPSGRTEAFF.

This clone was recorded once. J is TRBJ1-5 and V is TRBV19; D gene uncertain. V shed 3 bases and J shed 0 bases, with 9 bases lying between them. This CDR3 spans 15 amino acids. The germline gives CDR1 LNHDA, CDR2 SQIVND (reference sequence). The CDR3 protein is CASSIMYYSNQPQHF. In DNA form, the CDR3 reads TGTGCCAGTAGTATTATGTATTATAGCAATCAGCCCCAGCATTTT.

The chain links TRBV2 to TRBJ1-1; a possible D gene is TRBD1 (6 bases). Per the germline V gene, CDR1 is SNHLY and CDR2 is FYNNEI. Trimming shortened V by 9 bases and J by 1 base, and 15 bases separated the two germline ends. This CDR3 is 14 amino acids long. The CDR3 sequence is CASLYRDQNTEAFF. The DNA of the CDR3 is TGTGCCAGTCTATACAGGGATCAGAACACTGAAGCTTTCTTT.

V is TRBV7-8 and J is TRBJ1-1; 8 nucleotides align to TRBD1. With V trimmed by 2 bases and J by 5 bases, 7 bases remained unmatched. Germline CDR1 and CDR2: SGHVS and FQNEAQ. The CDR3 covers 15 residues. Written as DNA, the CDR3 is TGTGCCAGCAGCTTAAGGCTCAGGGGGCGTACTGAAGCTTTCTTT. It yields the protein CASSLRLRGRTEAFF. Together with reference TRBV7-8 and TRBJ1-1, the CDR3 gives the full variable domain: GAGVSQSPRYKVAKRGQDVALRCDPISGHVSLFWYQQALGQGPEFLTYFQNEAQLDKSGLPSDRFFAERPEGSVSTLKIQRTQQEDSAVYLCASSLRLRGRTEAFFGQGTRLTVV.

The chain links TRBV12-2 to TRBJ1-1; the table's D call, TRBD1, was not checked against the DNA. TRBV12-2 is assigned pseudogene status. The CDR3 extends over 15 amino acids. The CDR3 region is CASRFSGQMNTEAFF. The CDR3 coding sequence is TGTGCAAGTCGCTTTTCCGGACAGATGAACACTGAAGCTTTCTTT.

The chain uses TRBV24-1 and TRBJ2-1, with 13 bases that match TRBD2. Germline CDR1 KGHDR, CDR2 SFDVKD. The CDR3 runs to 14 residues. Trimming cost V 7 bases and J 8 bases; bases outside gene matches: 4. The chain's CDR3 is CATSRLAGGHEQFF. DNA of the CDR3: TGTGCCACCAGCAGACTAGCGGGGGGCCATGAGCAGTTCTTC.

This clone appeared a single time. J is TRBJ2-3 and V is TRBV9; TRBD1 agrees at 12 bases. V lost 5 bases and J lost 3; bases outside the gene matches: 7. Germline CDR1 and CDR2: SGDLS and YYNGEE. The CDR3 length is 16 residues. The CDR3 bases are TGTGCCAGCAGACCACCGGGACAGGGGGCTACAGATACGCAGTATTTT. Protein product: CASRPPGQGATDTQYF.

The DNA of the CDR3 is TGTGCCAGTAGTATGCGGCTTGGGAACACTGAAGCTTTCTTT. Amino acids: CASSMRLGNTEAFF. The chain employs TRBV19 and TRBJ1-1; no clear D gene. Per germline, CDR1 LNHDA and CDR2 SQIVND (reference sequence). The CDR3 sequence is 14 residues long. V shed 3 bases and J shed 1 base, with 9 bases lying between them.

The rearrangement joins TRBV5-8 to TRBJ1-5; no definite D call. Trimming removed 4 bases from V and 6 bases from J, with 11 bases in between. The CDR3 runs 13 residues. Germline CDR1 reads SGHTS; CDR2 reads YDEGEE. The CDR3 DNA reads as TGTGCCAGCAGCCCCGGGATGACTCAGCCCCAGCATTTT. Protein product: CASSPGMTQPQHF.

CDR3: CASSSLGQGASNYGYTF. The DNA of the CDR3 is TGTGCCAGCAGCTCTCTGGGTCAGGGGGCGTCTAACTATGGCTACACCTTC. The rearrangement uses TRBV7-9 and TRBJ1-2; 8 positions agree with TRBD1. Germline V gene sequence: CDR1 SEHNR, CDR2 FQNEAQ (reference sequence). V was pared by 4 bases and J by 0 bases, with 10 bases of the junction left unmatched. The CDR3 runs 17 residues.

The chain links TRBV11-2 to TRBJ1-1; D might be TRBD1 (6 bases). Trimming removed 3 bases at V and 4 bases at J, with 12 bases between. Germline V CDR1 and CDR2: SGHAT, FQNNGV. The CDR3 loop spans 14 amino acids. In nucleotides, the CDR3 is TGTGCCAGCAGCTTCGGGGGGGCTAGCACTGAAGCTTTCTTT. It specifies CASSFGGASTEAFF.

This clone appeared once. V gene TRBV3-1 (or the pseudogene TRBV3-2) combines with J gene TRBJ1-6; no definite D call. CDR1 and CDR2 from the germline V gene are LGHDT and YNNKEL (reference sequence). V was pared by 0 bases and J by 0 bases, with 9 bases between. There are 17 residues in the CDR3. CDR3 amino acids: CASSQDILSSYNSPLHF. The CDR3 DNA sequence: TGTGCCAGCAGCCAAGATATCCTGAGCTCCTATAATTCACCCCTCCACTTT.

The chain carries TRBV19 and TRBJ1-1, with D possibly matching TRBD1 (6 bases). The V end was cut by 8 bases, the J end by 4 bases, with 14 bases between. This CDR3 spans 13 amino acids. The germline V gene has CDR1 LNHDA and CDR2 SQIVND (reference sequence). CDR3 amino acids: CASSLGHFTEAFF. CDR3 nucleotide sequence: TGTGCCAGTTCTCTGGGACATTTCACTGAAGCTTTCTTT.

The rearrangement joins TRBV29-1 to TRBJ1-2; no definite D call. This CDR3 comprises 12 residues. Trimming shortened V by 6 bases and J by 6 bases, and 14 bases separated the two germline ends. Germline loops: CDR1 SQVTM, CDR2 ANQGSEA. The chain's CDR3 is CSVVGRLDGYTF. The DNA for the CDR3 is TGCAGCGTGGTGGGGAGGCTCGATGGCTACACCTTC.

The chain uses TRBV7-3 and TRBJ2-1; TRBD2 agrees at 7 bases. Germline V gene sequence: CDR1 SGHTA, CDR2 FQGTGA. The ends lost 1 base at V and 2 bases at J; junction bases unmatched: 2. The CDR3 loop spans 15 amino acids. CDR3 loop: CASSLRDYPYNEQFF. The CDR3 region has the DNA TGTGCCAGCAGCTTAAGGGACTATCCCTACAATGAGCAGTTCTTC. The complete variable domain, with remaining parts taken from reference TRBV7-3 and TRBJ2-1, reads GAGVSQTPSNKVTEKGKYVELRCDPISGHTALYWYRQSLGQGPEFLIYFQGTGAADDSGLPNDRFFAVRPEGSVSTLKIQRTERGDSAVYLCASSLRDYPYNEQFFGPGTRLTVL.

The chain is built from TRBV28 and TRBJ1-2, with 8 nucleotides matching TRBD1. Trimming cost V 7 bases and J 7 bases; bases outside gene matches: 8. The CDR3 consists of 13 residues. Germline CDR1 and CDR2: MDHEN and SYDVKM. This CDR3 reads CASTPTGGAGYTF. Here the CDR3 DNA reads TGTGCCAGCACACCCACAGGGGGGGCTGGCTACACCTTC.

This chain uses TRBV7-3 with TRBJ1-1; no clear D. CDR1 and CDR2 (germline): SGHTA, FQGTGA. Trimming left V 2 bases short and J 0 bases short, with 7 bases between. The CDR3 sequence is 14 residues long. The CDR3 DNA is TGTGCCAGCAGCTTATGGCAGTTGAACACTGAAGCTTTCTTT. It encodes CASSLWQLNTEAFF.

The V and J genes are TRBV27 and TRBJ2-7; the D gene is possibly TRBD1 (5 bases). This CDR3 comprises 13 residues. Trimming stripped 3 bases from V and 5 bases from J, with 11 bases between. Germline CDR1 is MNHEY and CDR2 is SMNVEV (reference sequence). This CDR3 reads CASSLTALHEQYF. In DNA, the CDR3 is TGTGCCAGCAGTTTGACAGCTCTCCACGAGCAGTACTTC.

This clone has just a few counts. The chain is built from TRBV27 and TRBJ1-4; D remains unclear. Deletions cut 5 bases from V and 4 bases from J, with 17 bases between. The V gene's germline CDR1 is MNHEY and CDR2 SMNVEV (reference sequence). The CDR3 runs to 16 residues. CDR3 protein: CASSLSPGFHNEKLFF. As DNA, the CDR3 is TGTGCCAGCAGTCTCTCTCCGGGATTCCATAATGAAAAACTGTTTTTT.

The CDR3 nucleotides are TGTGCCAGCAGTTGGGATCCCGGAGGTAAAAACATTCAGTACTTC. It codes for CASSWDPGGKNIQYF. This chain links TRBV28 with TRBJ2-4; D perhaps matches TRBD2 (5 bases). CDR1 is MDHEN, CDR2 SYDVKM, per germline. V lost 4 bases and J lost 4, with 14 bases in between. CDR3 length equals 15 residues.

The V and J genes are TRBV7-8 and TRBJ1-4; D perhaps matches TRBD1 (6 bases). Trimming pared 3 bases from V and 3 bases from J, leaving 23 bases between. Germline loops: CDR1 SGHVS, CDR2 FQNEAQ. The CDR3 covers 19 residues. The CDR3 nucleotides are TGTGCCAGCAGCTTTGGGGTGTACAGGGCGGGTATCGCTAATGAAAAACTGTTTTTT. This codes for CASSFGVYRAGIANEKLFF.

Notes on this clone: At the DNA level, this CDR3 is encoded by other sequences in the same sample as well. The V and J genes are TRBV19 and TRBJ1-6, with 9 bases fitting TRBD1. The CDR3 spans 15 residues. The J segment lost 9 bases and the V segment lost 2 bases, leaving 5 bases of the junction unmatched. Germline-derived CDR1 and CDR2 are LNHDA and SQIVND (reference sequence). CDR3 region: CASSITGQGSSPLHF. As DNA, the CDR3 is TGTGCCAGTAGTATAACCGGACAGGGGAGTTCACCCCTCCACTTT.

This sequence joins TRBV19 and TRBJ1-5; D ambiguous. This CDR3 has 19 amino acids. Trimming stripped 7 bases from V and 0 bases from J, with 25 bases between. CDR1 is LNHDA and CDR2 is SQIVND in the germline V gene (reference sequence). CDR3 coding DNA: TGTGCCAGTATCCCCTCCACCCCGAGCCTCCTTTATAGCAATCAGCCCCAGCATTTT. The encoded protein is CASIPSTPSLLYSNQPQHF.

This rearrangement joins TRBV25-1 to TRBJ1-1, with a tentative D call TRBD1 (6 bases). Trimming removed 1 base from V and 5 bases from J, with 17 bases in between. The CDR3 covers 16 residues. CDR1 is MGHDK and CDR2 is SYGVNS in the germline V gene. The CDR3 nucleotides read TGTGCCAGCAGTGAATTTGGGGGCGTCGGTCTTACTGAAGCTTTCTTT. Translated, it gives CASSEFGGVGLTEAFF. Together with reference TRBV25-1 and TRBJ1-1, the CDR3 gives the full variable domain: EADIYQTPRYLVIGTGKKITLECSQTMGHDKMYWYQQDPGMELHLIHYSYGVNSTEKGDLSSESTVSRIRTEHFPLTLESARPSHTSQYLCASSEFGGVGLTEAFFGQGTRLTVV.

CDR3 in amino acids: CASSQISGNRLRTIYF. DNA of the CDR3: TGCGCCAGCAGCCAGATCTCAGGGAACAGGTTGCGAACCATATATTTT. This chain connects TRBV4-1 to TRBJ1-3; tentatively, D is TRBD1 (5 bases). The germline V and J ends were trimmed by 3 bases and 10 bases, with 22 bases remaining between them. Germline V lookup: CDR1 MGHRA, CDR2 YSYEKL. The CDR3 is 16 residues long.

This rearrangement joins TRBV28 to TRBJ1-3; D gene unclear. The CDR3 runs to 15 residues. Trimming stripped 1 base from V and 4 bases from J, with 11 bases between. Germline CDR1 and CDR2: MDHEN and SYDVKM. DNA of the CDR3: TGTGCCAGCAGTTTATCCCCAGGTCCGGGAAACACCATATATTTT. This codes for CASSLSPGPGNTIYF.